Shown below are 5 T cell receptor beta chains from a single sample sequenced in a study of T cells after yellow fever vaccination. One entry per CDR3 protein results from TCRdb running MiXCR on the 5' RACE reads. Of about 320,000 distinct CDR3 sequences listed, around 7.3% are singletons. The material was PBMCs, obtained about 49 days after the first yellow fever vaccination. The receptors were sampled from a man younger than 35 who received the YFV17D yellow fever vaccine.

V and J are TRBV20-1 and TRBJ1-5; D unclear. V was clipped by 3 bases and J by 6 bases, with 15 bases between them. The CDR3 is 14 amino acids. Germline assignment: CDR1 DFQATT and CDR2 SNEGSKA (reference sequence). The CDR3 here is CSARRNAWPQPQHF. In nucleotides, the CDR3 is TGCAGTGCTAGGAGGAACGCATGGCCTCAGCCCCAGCATTTT.

The chain employs TRBV7-8 and TRBJ2-3; D remains unclear. V was clipped by 4 bases and J by 6 bases, with 11 bases between them. The CDR3 length is 13 residues. CDR1 SGHVS and CDR2 FQNEAQ come from the germline V gene. DNA of the CDR3: TGTGCCAGCAGCTCCACCAACTGGGATACGCAGTATTTT. Amino acids: CASSSTNWDTQYF. Combining the CDR3 with reference TRBV7-8 and TRBJ2-3 gives the whole variable domain GAGVSQSPRYKVAKRGQDVALRCDPISGHVSLFWYQQALGQGPEFLTYFQNEAQLDKSGLPSDRFFAERPEGSVSTLKIQRTQQEDSAVYLCASSSTNWDTQYFGPGTRLTVL.

V and J are TRBV5-1 and TRBJ1-2; the D gene is possibly TRBD1 (6 bases). Looked up from germline, CDR1 is SGHRS and CDR2 is YFSETQ. CDR3 length equals 14 residues. Deletions cut 0 bases from V and 8 bases from J, with 14 bases between. The CDR3 spells CASSLGLQGSGYTF. CDR3 nucleotides: TGCGCCAGCAGCTTGGGTTTACAGGGAAGCGGCTACACCTTC.

This chain joins TRBV19 and TRBJ1-5, with D perhaps TRBD1 (5 bases). There are 17 residues in the CDR3. Trimming pared 4 bases from V and 2 bases from J, leaving 18 bases between. Germline CDR1 and CDR2: LNHDA and SQIVND (reference sequence). CDR3 bases: TGTGCCAGTAGTAACCCAGGGAGGGTCTTCGGCAATCAGCCCCAGCATTTT. It encodes CASSNPGRVFGNQPQHF.

The CDR3 region has the DNA TGCGCGGACGGCGGACAGAACACTGAAGCTTTCTTT. Its protein is CADGGQNTEAFF. The J gene is TRBJ1-1, the V gene TRBV23-1; a weak D match, TRBD1 (5 bases). TRBV23-1 is an ORF, with its function uncertain. This CDR3 has 12 residues.